The text below deals with one T cell receptor (beta chain). Its antigen specificity is not known. The record has no base qualities; no much larger clone is one base away. To prepare the library, RT-PCR was applied. Sequencing instrument: Illumina HiSeq 2500. TCRdb passed the public sequencing reads through fastp at Q25 and MiXCR, retaining productive beta sequences. Rows with one shared CDR3 protein collapse into an entry with the most common genes and DNA. Across this sample there are roughly 760,000 distinct CDR3 sequences, with 21% seen only once. Together, the top ten hold more than 8.5% of the sample. The sample belongs to a study of response to subunit inactivated influenza vaccine (dated by TCRdb to the late 2010s). The study in broad terms: Deep quantitative profiling of the T cell receptor repertoire was used in the study to follow responses to a trivalent subunit inactivated influenza vaccine. General study outcomes and caveats: The authors suggested that each seasonal influenza vaccination may recruit only a limited number of new T cells.

Via the germline V gene, CDR1 is MGHRA and CDR2 YSYEKL. Including cysteine and phenylalanine, the CDR3 has 11 amino acids. The read is trimmed to its CDR3 DNA, 33 bases read in frame from base 1. Between the V and J ends, shortened by 0 bases and 12 bases respectively, the junction contains 6 bases. The receptor chain draws on TRBV4-1 and TRBJ2-1; there is no confident call for the D gene. This TCR came from a man in his fifties who received an inactivated influenza vaccine. Donor details come from another sample of the same person, matched by shared clones. The specimen comprised PBMCs from blood, sampled 5 to 6 days after vaccination. The DNA sequence is TGCGCCAGCAGCCAAGATAGGGCGCAGTTCTTC. This yields the protein CASSQDRAQFF.